This T cell receptor beta chain was sequenced in a study of T cell repertoires in ileal Crohn's disease. For the study at large: TCRB immunosequencing input was approximately 450 nanograms of biopsy DNA per sample.

Time point: proximal margin of the surgical specimen (macroscopically non-inflamed). TCRdb keeps only in-frame clones here, not all; method: immunoSEQ multiplex PCR. The sample has about 5,700 clones, around 79% seen once; the top ten hold approximately 6.5%. This TCR came from an adult with Crohn's disease. Sequencing was performed on ileal tissue.

This chain's CDR3 is CASVIQEPGTEAFF. For the CDR3, the DNA is TGTGCCAGCGTTATTCAGGAACCGGGGACTGAAGCTTTCTTT. This chain joins TRBV2 and TRBJ1-1; D is unresolved. Germline CDR1 SNHLY, CDR2 FYNNEI. Trimming left V 8 bases short and J 5 bases short, with 18 bases between. CDR3 length: 14 amino acids.